The rows below give T cell receptor beta chains drawn from one sample of a study of graft-versus-host responses after intestinal transplantation. These receptors have no known antigen. Clones were read by immunoSEQ multiplex PCR, and TCRdb kept only the in-frame ones, dropping some. The sample holds just over 70,000 clones; under 90% are singletons and the top ten take approximately 0.39%. The sequencing used unstimulated CD4+ T cells sorted from spleen or lymph node cells, collected before transplant. These receptors all stem from a human donor who was the organ donor for an intestinal transplant. Each CDR3 is given with its conserved first and last residue. The D gene is left open where the match is weak.

>TRBV29-1|TRBJ1-6|NA
CSAAGTRNSPLHF
>TRBV29-1|TRBJ1-2|NA
CSVERGKDGYTF
>TRBV5-6|TRBJ1-5|NA
CASSFRTVVNQPQHF
>TRBV5-1|TRBJ1-6|TRBD1
CASSSRTGLNSPLHF
>TRBV2|TRBJ1-2|NA
CASSVAGRVYGYTF
>TRBV6-5|TRBJ1-2|NA
CASSETPGSYGYTF
>TRBV6-6|TRBJ1-6|TRBD1
CASSYKGANSPLHF
>TRBV9|TRBJ1-1|NA
CASSVGQGKNTEAFF
>TRBV6-6|TRBJ1-4|TRBD1
CASSRDSIFEKLFF
>TRBV6-1|TRBJ2-3|TRBD2
CASSGAGGGTPDTQYF
>TRBV7-9|TRBJ1-4|TRBD1
CASSLAGQGFGKLFF
>TRBV4-3|TRBJ1-4|NA
CASSHGGRVDEKLFF
>TRBV27|TRBJ2-3|TRBD2
CASSLRAGRGGDTQYF
>TRBV28|TRBJ2-1|TRBD1
CASSRGDRGNYNEQFF
>TRBV4-1|TRBJ1-6|TRBD1
CASSQGDRNSPLHF
>TRBV7-7|TRBJ2-3|NA
CASSLTQGSPDTQYF
>TRBV13|TRBJ2-2|TRBD2
CASSLQRGGTGELFF
>TRBV14|TRBJ2-3|NA
CASSQDFLALTQYF
>TRBV5-1|TRBJ2-3|TRBD2
CASSPQPLAGGTDTQYF
>TRBV13|TRBJ1-3|NA
CASSLTFGSGNTIYF
>TRBV7-2|TRBJ2-2|TRBD1
CASRTGVGAGELFF
>TRBV4-3|TRBJ1-4|NA
CASSQDIVFTNEKLFF
>TRBV19|TRBJ1-2|TRBD1
CASSPTGVETGYTF
>TRBV7-8|TRBJ2-3|NA
CASSPRYRQDTDTQYF
>TRBV6-6|TRBJ2-3|NA
CASSYAGAGSDTQYF
>TRBV6-5|TRBJ1-3|NA
CASRDGQLFGNTIYF
>TRBV14|TRBJ2-1|TRBD1
CASSQVGGTGARNEQFF
>TRBV6-6|TRBJ2-1|NA
CASSYSAGIYNEQFF
>TRBV4-2|TRBJ2-3|NA
CASSQVGNTDTQYF
>TRBV19|TRBJ2-1|TRBD2
CASSGLAGSSSYNEQFF
>TRBV2|TRBJ2-3|NA
CASSARDILTDTQYF
>TRBV6-6|TRBJ2-1|TRBD2
CASSHSLAGGFNEQFF
>TRBV5-8|TRBJ1-2|NA
CASREGGGYTF
>TRBV6-6|TRBJ2-2|NA
CASSPNYAGELFF
>TRBV28|TRBJ1-6|TRBD1
CASSNAAGQYNSPLHF
>TRBV9|TRBJ1-3|NA
CASSVATGGNTIYF
>TRBV5-1|TRBJ2-3|TRBD2
CASSLALAGGHQYF
>TRBV4-3|TRBJ1-2|NA
CASSQGRRGSNYGYTF